The source of this TCR beta chain is a study of radiotherapy plus CTLA-4 blockade in lung cancer. Study as a whole: Objective responses arose in roughly 18% of patients, and over 25% experienced disease control. Study results and limitations: The best predictor of response was reported to be early blood T cell clone dynamics, with interferon-beta. Among blood TCR repertoires after radiotherapy plus ipilimumab, tumor-derived clones expanded.

CDR1 and CDR2 (germline): MGHRA, YSYEKL. Trimming removed 4 bases from V and 0 bases from J, with 10 bases in between. This CDR3 has 15 amino acids. Sequencing used immunoSEQ multiplex PCR; TCRdb keeps in-frame clones, though not all of them. Counted here are some 27,000 clones, about 76% occurring once; the ten biggest clones make up roughly 26%. Focal radiation plus CTLA-4 blockade with ipilimumab was given to patients with chemo-refractory metastatic non-small-cell lung cancer. Of note for this clone: Antigen unknown.

The input for sequencing was peripheral blood, taken from a patient treated with radiotherapy plus ipilimumab. This chain uses TRBV4-1 with TRBJ2-1; D is possibly TRBD2 (6 bases). The receptor was derived from a human donor with non-small cell lung cancer that progressed on radiotherapy plus ipilimumab. CDR3 coding DNA: TGCGCCAGCAGCCCGGGACTTAGCTCCTACAATGAGCAGTTCTTC. Its protein is CASSPGLSSYNEQFF.